The next 31 T cell receptor beta chains were all read from a single sample in a study of blood T cell repertoires in COVID-19. Method: immunoSEQ multiplex PCR; TCRdb's copy keeps in-frame clones and lacks some. Of some 250,000 clones listed, around 81% are singletons. Input material: peripheral blood. The source is a woman of 80 years or more with COVID-19, enrolled during active disease.

The rearrangement links TRBV19 to TRBJ1-4; the D gene is possibly TRBD1 (6 bases). The CDR3 spans 16 residues. Trimming shortened V by 2 bases and J by 2 bases, and 12 bases separated the two germline ends. Germline loops: CDR1 LNHDA, CDR2 SQIVND (reference sequence). The CDR3 here is CASSIRTGLTNEKLFF. The CDR3 bases are TGTGCCAGTAGTATAAGAACAGGGCTCACTAATGAAAAACTGTTTTTT.

The chain links TRBV6-6 to TRBJ1-1; D unresolved. Germline V gene data show CDR1 as MNHNY and CDR2 as SVGAGI (reference sequence). V was cut by 0 bases and J by 5 bases, with 7 bases left in between. CDR3 size: 13 residues. CDR3 in amino acids: CASSYSISTEAFF. CDR3 coding DNA: TGTGCCAGCAGTTACTCGATCAGTACTGAAGCTTTCTTT.

A note on this clone: This CDR3 is also generated by other DNA sequences in the sample. The chain employs TRBV28 and TRBJ1-2; D is unresolved. Per the germline V gene, CDR1 is MDHEN and CDR2 is SYDVKM. Trimming pared 4 bases from V and 2 bases from J, leaving 5 bases between. The CDR3 covers 12 residues. CDR3 amino acids: CASSSSNYGYTF. The CDR3 DNA sequence: TGTGCCAGCAGTTCCTCCAACTATGGCTACACCTTC.

The CDR3: CAWSAPAEEETQYF. CDR3 DNA sequence: TGTGCCTGGAGCGCCCCCGCAGAAGAAGAGACCCAGTACTTC. This chain connects TRBV30 to TRBJ2-5; D call uncertain. CDR1 and CDR2 from the germline V gene are GTSNPN and SVGIG (reference sequence). The CDR3 is 14 amino acids. Trimming removed 3 bases from V and 3 bases from J, with 14 bases in between. Together with reference TRBV30 and TRBJ2-5, the CDR3 gives the full variable domain: SQTIHQWPATLVQPVGSPLSLECTVEGTSNPNLYWYRQAAGRGLQLLFYSVGIGQISSEVPQNLSASRPQDRQFILSSKKLLLSDSGFYLCAWSAPAEEETQYFGPGTRLLVL.

The chain uses TRBV19 and TRBJ1-1; 9 positions agree with TRBD1. CDR1 is LNHDA, CDR2 SQIVND, per germline (reference sequence). CDR3 length: 15 residues. Unmatched junction bases numbered 6, after V lost 4 bases and J lost 3 bases. In nucleotides, the CDR3 is TGTGCCAGTAGTACGGCCGGGACAGGGTACACTGAAGCTTTCTTT. Encoded protein: CASSTAGTGYTEAFF.

This rearrangement joins TRBV6-4 to TRBJ1-1; 7 bases match TRBD1. There are 15 residues in the CDR3. The trim removed 0 bases at V and 10 bases at J, leaving 11 bases unmatched. The germline CDR1 and CDR2 sequences are MRHNA and SNTAGT. CDR3 sequence: CASSDSRRDSLGAFF. The CDR3 DNA follows: TGTGCCAGCAGTGACTCCCGCCGGGACAGTCTTGGAGCTTTCTTT.

This clone was picked up a small number of times. This chain uses TRBV2 with TRBJ1-4; D not certain. Germline CDR1 and CDR2: SNHLY and FYNNEI. The CDR3 consists of 11 residues. The V and J ends lost 3 bases and 14 bases respectively, with 10 bases between them. The CDR3, as DNA: TGTGCCAGCAGTGATGGCACATCCCTGTTTTTT. Its protein is CASSDGTSLFF.

The CDR3 loop reads CASSQESGYTF. As DNA, the CDR3 is TGTGCCAGCAGCCAAGAAAGCGGCTACACCTTC. The V call is TRBV3-1 (or the pseudogene TRBV3-2), the J call TRBJ1-2, with D unresolved. CDR1 is LGHDT, CDR2 YNNKEL, per germline (reference sequence). V was cut by 0 bases and J by 8 bases, with 4 bases left in between. The length of the CDR3 is 11 residues.

The CDR3, as DNA: TGTGCCAGCAGCGTTTCCGGGACTAGGCCAGAAGAGACCCAGTACTTC. Encoded protein: CASSVSGTRPEETQYF. The chain is built from TRBV7-2 and TRBJ2-5, with 8 nucleotides matching TRBD2. Trimming cost V 5 bases and J 3 bases; bases outside gene matches: 11. This CDR3 comprises 16 residues. Germline-derived CDR1 and CDR2 are SGHTA and FQGNSA.

This clone occurred once. The V gene is TRBV24-1, the J gene TRBJ1-5, with 7 bases that match TRBD1. V trimming: 6 bases; J trimming: 2 bases; junction bases outside the gene matches: 6. Germline-derived CDR1 and CDR2 are KGHDR and SFDVKD. CDR3 size: 15 residues. The CDR3 reads CATSRGTAGNQPQHF. The CDR3 region has the DNA TGTGCCACCAGTAGGGGGACAGCGGGCAATCAGCCCCAGCATTTT.

The chain employs TRBV12-3 or TRBV12-4 and TRBJ1-1; D is possibly TRBD1 (5 bases). The CDR3 extends over 11 amino acids. V was cut by 4 bases and J by 8 bases, with 8 bases left in between. CDR3 amino acids: CASSYRSEAFF. The DNA of the CDR3 is TGTGCCAGCAGTTACAGGAGCGAAGCTTTCTTT.

The chain uses TRBV10-3 and TRBJ1-1, with D possibly TRBD1 on 5 matching bases. This CDR3 spans 15 amino acids. The germline gives CDR1 ENHRY, CDR2 SYGVKD. V lost 4 bases and J lost 0, with 12 bases in between. The DNA of the CDR3 is TGTGCCATCAGTGTCGGACACAGTATGAACACTGAAGCTTTCTTT. Its protein product is CAISVGHSMNTEAFF.

The chain is built from TRBV9 and TRBJ1-1; TRBD1 is a possible D gene (5 bases). CDR1 SGDLS and CDR2 YYNGEE come from the germline V gene. The CDR3 spans 13 residues. Trimming stripped 4 bases from V and 1 base from J, with 8 bases between. CDR3: CASSTGQNTEAFF. The CDR3 DNA is TGTGCCAGCAGCACAGGACAGAACACTGAAGCTTTCTTT.

The table lists this clone with a count of one. The chain is built from TRBV4-1 and TRBJ2-2, with 8 nucleotides matching TRBD1. Germline V gives CDR1 MGHRA, CDR2 YSYEKL. The CDR3 extends over 18 amino acids. J gave up 8 bases and V 1 base, and 15 bases lay outside the gene matches. In DNA, the CDR3 is TGCGCCAGCAGCCAAGGGAGGGGCTTAGGACAGGGCTCGGGGGAGCTGTTTTTT. Protein product: CASSQGRGLGQGSGELFF.

This chain uses TRBV5-1 with TRBJ2-5; no definite D call. Germline CDR1 and CDR2: SGHRS and YFSETQ. CDR3 size: 15 residues. V was pared by 0 bases and J by 2 bases, with 11 bases between. Here the CDR3 reads CASSLDSSFQETQYF. The CDR3 DNA reads TGCGCCAGCAGCTTGGATTCTAGTTTTCAAGAGACCCAGTACTTC.

The V call is TRBV7-9, the J call TRBJ1-1; a possible D gene is TRBD1 (6 bases). CDR1 and CDR2 (germline): SEHNR, FQNEAQ (reference sequence). CDR3 length: 14 amino acids. V dropped 6 bases and J dropped 2 bases, with 13 bases sitting between them. CDR3 coding DNA: TGTGCCAGCAGTTTCCAGGGGATAAACACTGAAGCTTTCTTT. It codes for CASSFQGINTEAFF.

This clone was observed a few times. V is TRBV10-1 and J is TRBJ2-5, with a tentative D call TRBD1 (6 bases). V was clipped by 8 bases and J by 5 bases, with 9 bases between them. Germline values: CDR1 WNHNN, CDR2 SYGVQD (reference sequence). CDR3 length: 11 amino acids. The CDR3 spells CASSQGETQYF. Written as DNA, the CDR3 is TGCGCCAGCTCCCAGGGGGAGACCCAGTACTTC.

The chain has TRBV4-2 and TRBJ2-1; 9 bases are shared with TRBD2. CDR3 length equals 16 residues. V dropped 6 bases and J dropped 0; count of bases not matched to a gene: 6. Germline V CDR1 and CDR2: LGHNA, YNFKEQ. CDR3 sequence reads: CASRAGGGVSYNEQFF. CDR3 nucleotides: TGTGCCAGCAGAGCGGGGGGAGGGGTCTCCTACAATGAGCAGTTCTTC.

The genes are TRBV11-1 and TRBJ2-3; 10 positions match TRBD2. Germline CDR1 reads SGHAT; CDR2 reads FQDESV (reference sequence). This CDR3 is built from 16 residues. V was clipped by 5 bases and J by 7 bases; unmatched bases: 12. The CDR3 nucleotides are TGTGCCAGCAGCGGGACGACTAGCGGGCGAGGGCATACGCAGTATTTT. The encoded protein is CASSGTTSGRGHTQYF. Based on the CDR3 plus reference TRBV11-1 and TRBJ2-3, the full variable domain is EAEVAQSPRYKITEKSQAVAFWCDPISGHATLYWYRQILGQGPELLVQFQDESVVDDSQLPKDRFSAERLKGVDSTLKIQPAELGDSAMYLCASSGTTSGRGHTQYFGPGTRLTVL.

This clone was picked up a small number of times. J is TRBJ1-2 and V is TRBV12-3 or TRBV12-4; TRBD1 matches at 7 bases. J gave up 9 bases and V 2 bases, and 6 bases lay outside the gene matches. This CDR3 region has 13 residues. CDR3 in amino acids: CASSLRQGLSYTF. CDR3 nucleotide sequence: TGTGCCAGCAGTTTAAGACAGGGACTTAGCTACACCTTC.

The rearrangement joins TRBV5-4 to TRBJ2-5; TRBD1 aligns across 9 bases. The CDR3 extends over 15 amino acids. J was trimmed by 5 bases and V by 4 bases; bases with no gene match: 9. The germline V gene has CDR1 SGHNT and CDR2 YYREEE (reference sequence). This CDR3 is CASSQPGQGGETQYF. Written as DNA, the CDR3 is TGTGCCAGCAGCCAACCGGGACAGGGAGGGGAGACCCAGTACTTC.

J is TRBJ2-7 and V is TRBV4-3, with 11 bases identical to TRBD2. The V gene's germline CDR1 is LGHNA and CDR2 YSLEER. CDR3 length equals 22 residues. V was clipped by 0 bases and J by 0 bases; unmatched bases: 19. CDR3 DNA sequence: TGCGCCAGCAGCCAAGAAAGCAAGGTGGGGACTAGCGGTTTCCTGGTCTCCTACGAGCAGTACTTC. Protein: CASSQESKVGTSGFLVSYEQYF.

This rearrangement joins TRBV16 to TRBJ1-5; tentative D call: TRBD1 (6 bases). Germline V gene data show CDR1 as KGHSY and CDR2 as FQNENV. This CDR3 is built from 15 residues. V was clipped by 3 bases and J by 2 bases, with 11 bases between them. CDR3: CASSHGGAGNQPQHF. The CDR3 region has the DNA TGTGCCAGCAGCCATGGGGGCGCGGGCAATCAGCCCCAGCATTTT. The full variable domain, rest sourced from reference TRBV16 and TRBJ1-5, is GEEVAQTPKHLVRGEGQKAKLYCAPIKGHSYVFWYQQVLKNEFKFLISFQNENVFDETGMPKERFSAKCLPNSPCSLEIQATKLEDSAVYFCASSHGGAGNQPQHFGDGTRLSIL.

The chain recombines TRBV15 with TRBJ2-7, with TRBD1 matching over 7 bases. After removal of 2 bases from V and 1 base from J, the junction contained 5 bases not matched to a gene. CDR3 size: 15 residues. CDR1 and CDR2 from the germline V gene are LNHNV and YYDKDF (reference sequence). CDR3 region: CATSRRSTGSYEQYF. The CDR3 bases are TGTGCCACCAGCAGACGCTCGACAGGGTCCTACGAGCAGTACTTC.

The DNA of the CDR3 is TGCGCCAGCAGCTTGGAAGGGACTAGCGGCCAGCAGTTCTTC. This encodes CASSLEGTSGQQFF. J is TRBJ2-1 and V is TRBV5-1; 11 bases fit TRBD2. The CDR3 extends over 14 amino acids. Germline trimming cut 0 bases from V and 11 bases from J; bases unmatched to any gene: 4. Germline assignment: CDR1 SGHRS and CDR2 YFSETQ.

The chain is built from TRBV28 and TRBJ2-5, with 9 bases identical to TRBD1. This CDR3 has 15 amino acids. After removal of 5 bases from V and 2 bases from J, the junction contained 6 bases not matched to a gene. Per germline, CDR1 MDHEN and CDR2 SYDVKM. CDR3 protein: CASSLTGTGQETQYF. For the CDR3, the DNA is TGTGCCAGCAGTCTAACCGGGACAGGGCAAGAGACCCAGTACTTC.

The CDR3 spells CASRDSGVVNTEAFF. CDR3 DNA sequence: TGTGCCAGCAGGGACAGCGGCGTCGTGAACACTGAAGCTTTCTTT. The chain combines TRBV11-2 with TRBJ1-1; D might be TRBD1 (6 bases). V lost 6 bases, J lost 0 bases, and 14 bases lay in between. Per germline, CDR1 SGHAT and CDR2 FQNNGV. The CDR3 runs 15 residues.

This clone was seen once. This chain joins TRBV7-2 and TRBJ2-1; D uncertain. Trimming stripped 6 bases from V and 7 bases from J, with 13 bases between. Germline V CDR1 and CDR2: SGHTA, FQGNSA. The CDR3 runs to 13 residues. The CDR3 nucleotides are TGTGCCAGCAGGAAGACTGTCGGGAATGAGCAGTTCTTC. This encodes CASRKTVGNEQFF.

The chain combines TRBV27 with TRBJ1-2; perhaps TRBD1 as D (6 bases). The CDR3 length is 12 residues. CDR1 and CDR2 (germline): MNHEY, SMNVEV (reference sequence). V was clipped by 9 bases and J by 2 bases, with 10 bases between them. DNA of the CDR3: TGTGCCAGTGTGGACAGAAACTATGGCTACACCTTC. Translated: CASVDRNYGYTF.

This clone was detected only a few times. V is TRBV30 and J is TRBJ1-5, with 9 bases matching TRBD1. Unmatched junction bases numbered 11, after V lost 3 bases and J lost 5 bases. Per germline, CDR1 GTSNPN and CDR2 SVGIG (reference sequence). The CDR3 runs to 16 residues. This CDR3 is CAWSSRQGVGDQPQHF. CDR3 in DNA: TGTGCCTGGAGCAGCCGACAGGGGGTAGGGGATCAGCCCCAGCATTTT. The whole variable domain, filled in from reference TRBV30 and TRBJ1-5, reads SQTIHQWPATLVQPVGSPLSLECTVEGTSNPNLYWYRQAAGRGLQLLFYSVGIGQISSEVPQNLSASRPQDRQFILSSKKLLLSDSGFYLCAWSSRQGVGDQPQHFGDGTRLSIL.

This rearrangement joins TRBV5-6 to TRBJ1-1; D is unclear. The CDR3 has 11 residues. Trimming shortened V by 3 bases and J by 7 bases, and 7 bases separated the two germline ends. Germline V gene data show CDR1 as SGHDT and CDR2 as YYEEEE. CDR3 sequence: CASSSGFEAFF. DNA for the CDR3: TGTGCCAGCAGCTCTGGCTTTGAAGCTTTCTTT.